Below, 23 T cell receptor beta chains from the same sample are listed, as sequenced in a study of glioma-infiltrating T cells. The iRepertoire nested amplicon-rescue multiplex PCR amplified TCR alpha and beta CDR3s from RNA. TCRdb called the multiplex PCR reads again in MiXCR, with one record for every CDR3 protein. Here the sample spans over 70,000 distinct CDR3 sequences, about 25% being singletons. The sequencing sample was made of glioma tissue, nonneoplastic brain tissue, or PBMCs (not recorded which). The origin of the receptors is a human donor with low-grade glioma or glioblastoma, undergoing nonglioma brain surgery, or in good health (not recorded which).

J is TRBJ2-7 and V is TRBV5-6; D not certain. The length of the CDR3 is 11 residues. Germline CDR1 SGHDT, CDR2 YYEEEE. Trimming removed 8 bases at V and 2 bases at J, with 8 bases between. The CDR3, as DNA: TGTGCCAGGCGACCTGCCTACGAGCAGTACTTC. Its protein is CARRPAYEQYF.

This clonotype was picked up many times. The CDR3 sequence: CASSYLAGGSGNTIYF. CDR3 in DNA: TGTGCCAGCAGTTACCTAGCAGGGGGCTCTGGAAACACCATATATTTT. V usage is TRBV6-5 and J usage is TRBJ1-3, with TRBD1 matching 7 bases. Trimming removed 2 bases from V and 0 bases from J; junction bases left unmatched: 4. The CDR3 sequence is 16 residues long. The germline V gene has CDR1 MNHEY and CDR2 SVGAGI.

This clonotype was recorded at least ten times. V usage is TRBV6-1 and J usage is TRBJ2-2; maybe TRBD2 (6 bases). Germline values: CDR1 MNHNS, CDR2 SASEGT. The length of the CDR3 is 14 residues. Trimming removed 6 bases from V and 1 base from J, with 9 bases in between. Written as DNA, the CDR3 is TGTGCCAGCAGGCTAGCGAGGAACACCGGGGAGCTGTTTTTT. It translates to CASRLARNTGELFF.

The rearrangement uses TRBV6-1 and TRBJ2-3; possible D gene TRBD1, 5 bases. The CDR3 runs 12 residues. Germline CDR1 MNHNS, CDR2 SASEGT. In DNA, the CDR3 is TGTACAGGCAGTCCTCCCACAGATACGCAGTATTTT. Translated: CTGSPPTDTQYF.

This clonotype was counted ten times or more. The chain joins TRBV4-1 to TRBJ1-2; D is undetermined. The germline V and J ends were trimmed by 4 bases and 6 bases, with 12 bases remaining between them. Germline values: CDR1 MGHRA, CDR2 YSYEKL. The CDR3 loop spans 13 amino acids. CDR3 protein: CASSRSPFDGYTF. CDR3 sequence (DNA): TGCGCCAGCAGCCGAAGCCCCTTTGATGGCTACACCTTC.

This clonotype was found many times. J is TRBJ2-2 and V is TRBV6-6; 10 bases match TRBD2. Germline loops: CDR1 MNHNY, CDR2 SVGAGI (reference sequence). This CDR3 spans 17 amino acids. Losses at the gene ends were 0 bases for V and 7 bases for J; bases not matched to a gene: 8. The CDR3 spells CASSYSSSGSSHGELFF. Written as DNA, the CDR3 is TGTGCCAGCAGTTACTCGTCTAGCGGGAGTTCCCACGGGGAGCTGTTTTTT.

The sample holds many counts of this clonotype. CDR3 loop: CASSLIPGGISEQYF. CDR3 sequence (DNA): TGTGCCAGCAGTCTCATACCAGGGGGAATAAGCGAGCAGTACTTC. The rearrangement joins TRBV2 to TRBJ2-7; 7 bases line up with TRBD1. Germline CDR1 SNHLY, CDR2 FYNNEI. This CDR3 spans 15 amino acids. J was trimmed by 6 bases and V by 5 bases; bases with no gene match: 13.

This clonotype was observed at least ten times. The chain joins TRBV19 to TRBJ2-1; D gene uncertain. This CDR3 region has 15 residues. Germline CDR1 is LNHDA and CDR2 is SQIVND (reference sequence). V gave up 4 bases and J gave up 4 bases, with 14 bases separating them. The CDR3 DNA sequence: TGTGCCAGTAGTACCTTGGGGATGGGGTACAATGAGCAGTTCTTC. Amino acid sequence: CASSTLGMGYNEQFF.

The chain is built from TRBV7-2 and TRBJ2-1, with D possibly being TRBD1 (5 bases). Trimming removed 7 bases at V and 2 bases at J, with 15 bases between. Germline assignment: CDR1 SGHTA and CDR2 FQGNSA. This CDR3 region has 15 residues. This chain's CDR3 is CASIRPSTAYNEQFF. In nucleotides, the CDR3 is TGTGCCAGCATCCGACCCTCGACAGCCTACAATGAGCAGTTCTTC.

In this sample, this clonotype turned up many times. This sequence joins TRBV3-1 and TRBJ1-1, with D uncertain. There are 15 residues in the CDR3. The V end lost 1 base, the J end lost 2 bases, and 11 bases lay between the germline ends. CDR1 is LGHDT and CDR2 is YNNKEL in the germline V gene (reference sequence). The CDR3 loop is CASSQVGPFNTEAFF. For the CDR3, the DNA is TGTGCCAGCAGCCAAGTTGGGCCGTTCAACACTGAAGCTTTCTTT.

This clonotype was picked up many times. The chain is built from TRBV18 and TRBJ1-1; TRBD1 matches at 8 bases. From germline, CDR1 is KGHSH and CDR2 LQKENI. Trimming cost V 2 bases and J 4 bases; bases outside gene matches: 3. This CDR3 spans 14 amino acids. The DNA for the CDR3 is TGTGCCAGCTCACCAACAGGGGGGACCACTGAAGCTTTCTTT. This gives the protein CASSPTGGTTEAFF.

This clonotype was picked up many times. The chain couples TRBV7-9 to TRBJ2-3; 7 nucleotides agree with TRBD1. The CDR3 is 16 amino acids. V was pared by 5 bases and J by 2 bases, with 10 bases of the junction left unmatched. CDR1 SEHNR and CDR2 FQNEAQ come from the germline V gene (reference sequence). CDR3 amino acids: CASSRPPGQHTDTQYF. The CDR3 DNA reads as TGTGCCAGCAGCCGTCCACCGGGACAGCACACAGATACGCAGTATTTT.

Details on this clonotype: This clone may be a read error of a much larger clone one base away. The chain combines TRBV4-2 with TRBJ1-2; tentative D call: TRBD1 (5 bases). The CDR3 loop spans 13 amino acids. CDR1 is LGHNA and CDR2 is YNFKEQ in the germline V gene. The CDR3 region has the DNA TGTGCCGGCAGCCGCACAGGTCTCGATGGCTACACCTTC. Protein product: CAGSRTGLDGYTF.

This clonotype was seen repeatedly, ten times or more. The chain carries TRBV10-3 and TRBJ2-7; D is undetermined. Germline V gives CDR1 ENHRY, CDR2 SYGVKD. This CDR3 is 14 amino acids long. V dropped 0 bases and J dropped 5 bases, with 11 bases sitting between them. CDR3 DNA sequence: TGTGCCATCAGTGAGTCGACGGATTTAGACGAGCAGTACTTC. This codes for CAISESTDLDEQYF.

Notes on this clonotype: Since a much larger clone is just one base distant, this may be a read error. This chain joins TRBV7-2 and TRBJ2-5; 9 nucleotides match TRBD2. The CDR3 runs 15 residues. V shed 1 base, J shed 5 bases, and the junction held 5 bases outside the gene matches. The germline V gene has CDR1 SGHTA and CDR2 FQGNSA. CDR3 DNA: TGTGCCAGCAGCTTAGTTGGGGCGGGGGGGGAGACCCAGTACTTC. It codes for CASSLVGAGGETQYF.

This clonotype was found many times. The chain is built from TRBV7-8 and TRBJ2-6, with D unresolved. From germline, CDR1 is SGHVS and CDR2 FQNEAQ. There are 14 residues in the CDR3. The V end was cut by 5 bases, the J end by 1 base, with 6 bases between. The CDR3 protein is CASSPSSGANVLTF. For the CDR3, the DNA is TGTGCCAGCAGCCCGAGTTCTGGGGCCAACGTCCTGACTTTC.

This clonotype was observed at least ten times. The gene calls are TRBV20-1 and TRBJ2-2; a possible D gene is TRBD1 (6 bases). The V end lost 1 base, the J end lost 2 bases, and 8 bases lay between the germline ends. The CDR3 loop spans 14 amino acids. From germline, CDR1 is DFQATT and CDR2 SNEGSKA (reference sequence). CDR3 sequence (DNA): TGCAGTGCTAGAGGGACAGCCAACACCGGGGAGCTGTTTTTT. Residues: CSARGTANTGELFF.

This clonotype has at least ten counts. This chain uses TRBV7-6 with TRBJ1-3, with D unresolved. This CDR3 spans 14 amino acids. V lost 7 bases to trimming and J lost 7 bases, with 17 bases between them. From germline, CDR1 is SGHVS and CDR2 FNYEAQ. CDR3 DNA sequence: TGTGCCAGCATTCCCCTAGGAGGTCGTAACACCATATATTTT. Encoded protein: CASIPLGGRNTIYF.

In this sample, this clonotype turned up a few times. Since a much larger clone is just one base distant, this may be a read error. The V gene is TRBV4-1, the J gene TRBJ2-1; 8 positions agree with TRBD2. The CDR3 spans 16 residues. CDR1 and CDR2 from the germline V gene are MGHRA and YSYEKL. The CDR3 loop is CASSHIPGGSYNKQFF. CDR3 coding DNA: TGCGCCAGCAGCCATATTCCGGGGGGGTCCTACAATAAGCAGTTCTTC.

This clonotype was seen only a few times. V usage is TRBV12-3 or TRBV12-4 and J usage is TRBJ2-7, with unresolved D. Trimming removed 3 bases at V and 2 bases at J, with 14 bases between. The CDR3 is 15 amino acids. The CDR3 spells CASSLGPKETYEQYF. CDR3 sequence (DNA): TGTGCCAGCAGTTTGGGCCCAAAGGAGACCTACGAGCAGTACTTC.

There are many counts of this clonotype. The chain couples TRBV7-2 to TRBJ2-1; no firm D call. The V end lost 5 bases, the J end lost 7 bases, and 18 bases lay between the germline ends. This CDR3 is 15 amino acids long. Germline values: CDR1 SGHTA, CDR2 FQGNSA. DNA of the CDR3: TGTGCCAGCAGCCCAGATGGCCTCAGATTAAATGAGCAGTTCTTC. Translation: CASSPDGLRLNEQFF.

This clonotype was counted many times. The chain is built from TRBV4-1 and TRBJ2-1, with 7 bases matching TRBD2. This CDR3 contains 15 residues. Trimming cost V 3 bases and J 3 bases; bases outside gene matches: 5. CDR1 is MGHRA and CDR2 is YSYEKL in the germline V gene. The CDR3 loop is CASSHLAGRYNEQFF. Written as DNA, the CDR3 is TGCGCCAGCAGCCATTTAGCGGGCCGCTACAATGAGCAGTTCTTC.

Regarding this clonotype: This may be a read error, as it is one base from a much larger clone. The chain joins TRBV7-8 to TRBJ1-5; a possible D gene is TRBD1 (5 bases). Per the germline V gene, CDR1 is SGHVS and CDR2 is FQNEAQ. The CDR3 length is 15 residues. V shed 3 bases and J shed 7 bases, with 16 bases lying between them. CDR3 sequence: CASSLVQVTGQPQHF. The CDR3 DNA reads TGTGCCAGCAGCTTGGTACAGGTGACCGGGCAGCCCCAGCATTTT.